What follows are 26 T cell receptor beta chains derived from one specimen sequenced in a study of T cells after yellow fever vaccination. TCRdb re-analysed the 5' RACE reads in MiXCR, keeping a single row per CDR3 protein. The repertoire holds 400,000 or so distinct CDR3 sequences, with roughly 11% as singletons. The sequencing here drew on PBMCs, taken on the day of the first yellow fever vaccination. These receptors came from a man aged 18-30 years who received the YFV17D yellow fever vaccine.

This clonotype was observed at least ten times. This sequence joins TRBV5-1 and TRBJ2-5; D is perhaps TRBD2 (5 bases). Germline assignment: CDR1 SGHRS and CDR2 YFSETQ. Trimming shortened V by 3 bases and J by 5 bases, and 11 bases separated the two germline ends. CDR3 length: 13 amino acids. CDR3 nucleotide sequence: TGCGCCAGCAGCTGGGAGAGTCAGGAGACCCAGTACTTC. Translating it yields CASSWESQETQYF.

This clonotype was detected many times. The rearrangement links TRBV5-6 to TRBJ2-7; TRBD1 might be the D (6 bases). V lost 5 bases to trimming and J lost 4 bases, with 10 bases between them. The V gene's germline CDR1 is SGHDT and CDR2 YYEEEE. The CDR3 length is 12 residues. The CDR3: CASSRDKYEQYV. In nucleotides, the CDR3 is TGTGCCAGCAGTCGGGACAAATACGAGCAGTACGTC.

The chain employs TRBV20-1 and TRBJ2-5; D may be TRBD2 (7 bases). CDR3 length: 16 residues. Germline assignment: CDR1 DFQATT and CDR2 SNEGSKA (reference sequence). V was clipped by 5 bases and J by 1 base, with 20 bases between them. CDR3 sequence reads: CSAGRVRGGPQETQYF. CDR3 DNA sequence: TGCAGTGCTGGTAGGGTACGCGGGGGCCCCCAAGAGACCCAGTACTTC.

This clonotype was seen only a few times. The chain carries TRBV5-1 and TRBJ1-1, with TRBD1 as a possible D gene (6 bases). V gave up 1 base and J gave up 5 bases, with 15 bases separating them. Germline CDR1 reads SGHRS; CDR2 reads YFSETQ. The CDR3 runs 15 residues. The CDR3 DNA follows: TGCGCCAGCAGCTTGCGGGGGGCGAGTCGGACTGAAGCTTTCTTT. It translates to CASSLRGASRTEAFF.

This clonotype has only a few counts. The rearrangement uses TRBV4-1 and TRBJ1-2; 9 bases are a match to TRBD1. This CDR3 spans 15 amino acids. V lost 6 bases, J lost 5 bases, and 10 bases stayed unmatched. The germline V gene has CDR1 MGHRA and CDR2 YSYEKL. CDR3 coding DNA: TGCGCCAGCAGTCCCACAACCGGGACAGGGTATGGCTACACCTTC. Protein product: CASSPTTGTGYGYTF.

This clonotype was observed a handful of times. V and J are TRBV21-1 and TRBJ1-2; TRBD1 is the table's D call, not checked against the DNA. TRBV21-1 is a pseudogene locus. CDR3 length: 15 residues. CDR3 DNA sequence: TGTGCCAGCAGCAAAGTAAACCGGGATGACTATGGCTACACCTTC. It translates to CASSKVNRDDYGYTF.

The sample holds a few counts of this clonotype. The chain is built from TRBV5-8 and TRBJ2-7; D is possibly TRBD1 (5 bases). The CDR3 is 13 residues long. Germline values: CDR1 SGHTS, CDR2 YDEGEE. The V end was cut by 5 bases, the J end by 5 bases, with 14 bases between. The CDR3: CASSRRGSHEQYV. The CDR3 nucleotides read TGTGCCAGCAGTCGAAGGGGATCCCACGAGCAGTACGTC.

The rearrangement joins TRBV7-2 to TRBJ2-5; D remains ambiguous. In germline, CDR1 is SGHTA, CDR2 FQGNSA. Trimming shortened V by 3 bases and J by 1 base, and 9 bases separated the two germline ends. The CDR3 has 14 amino acids. The CDR3 is CASSFQSIQETQYF. CDR3 DNA: TGTGCCAGCAGCTTTCAGTCTATCCAAGAGACCCAGTACTTC.

The chain employs TRBV7-6 and TRBJ1-1; no clear D. The CDR3 sequence is 13 residues long. With 0 bases removed from V and 5 bases from J, the gap between germline ends came to 7 bases. In germline, CDR1 is SGHVS, CDR2 FNYEAQ. CDR3 sequence (DNA): TGTGCCAGCAGCTTAGCCGCGGCAACTGAAGCTTTCTTT. Translation: CASSLAAATEAFF.

This chain connects TRBV20-1 to TRBJ1-3, with a tentative D call TRBD1 (5 bases). Germline V gives CDR1 DFQATT, CDR2 SNEGSKA (reference sequence). With 2 bases removed from V and 3 bases from J, the gap between germline ends came to 11 bases. The CDR3 sequence is 14 residues long. The CDR3 DNA is TGCAGTGCTAGAAAGGCAGGGATTGGAAACACCATATATTTT. This gives the protein CSARKAGIGNTIYF.

This clonotype was observed once. The chain links TRBV7-9 to TRBJ1-4; D might be TRBD1 (5 bases). The CDR3 has 15 amino acids. From germline, CDR1 is SEHNR and CDR2 FQNEAQ (reference sequence). V shed 8 bases and J shed 7 bases, with 20 bases lying between them. The CDR3 sequence is CASGPLSGLGEKLFF. The CDR3 DNA sequence: TGTGCCAGCGGCCCCCTCTCGGGGCTGGGTGAAAAACTGTTTTTT.

The V call is TRBV18, the J call TRBJ2-7; D is possibly TRBD1 (6 bases). CDR3 length: 13 amino acids. V dropped 4 bases and J dropped 3 bases, with 10 bases sitting between them. Germline V gene sequence: CDR1 KGHSH, CDR2 LQKENI. This CDR3 is CASSQRTDYEQYF. CDR3 DNA sequence: TGTGCCAGCTCACAGAGGACAGACTACGAGCAGTACTTC. The complete variable domain, with remaining parts taken from reference TRBV18 and TRBJ2-7, reads NAGVMQNPRHLVRRRGQEARLRCSPMKGHSHVYWYRQLPEEGLKFMVYLQKENIIDESGMPKERFSAEFPKEGPSILRIQQVVRGDSAAYFCASSQRTDYEQYFGPGTRLTVT.

This clonotype was counted between two and nine times. This chain joins TRBV20-1 and TRBJ2-3; D perhaps matches TRBD2 (7 bases). V shed 3 bases and J shed 0 bases, with 13 bases lying between them. The length of the CDR3 is 15 residues. Germline V gene data show CDR1 as DFQATT and CDR2 as SNEGSKA (reference sequence). CDR3 in amino acids: CSARTGGLSTDTQYF. As DNA, the CDR3 is TGCAGTGCTAGGACCGGGGGGCTAAGCACAGATACGCAGTATTTT.

This clonotype was observed a handful of times. This chain links TRBV6-1 with TRBJ1-2; the match to TRBD1 covers 7 bases. The CDR3 has 15 amino acids. Per germline, CDR1 MNHNS and CDR2 SASEGT. J lost 4 bases, V lost 7 bases, and 12 bases had no gene match. In nucleotides, the CDR3 is TGTGCCAGCACCGAGCCGGGACAGTCTGTCTATGGCTACACCTTC. Protein: CASTEPGQSVYGYTF.

V usage is TRBV4-3 and J usage is TRBJ1-2, with 7 positions matching TRBD1. CDR3 length: 14 amino acids. The V and J ends lost 5 bases and 8 bases, in that order; junction bases with no gene match: 11. Germline lookup yields CDR1 LGHNA and CDR2 YSLEER. As DNA, the CDR3 is TGCGCCAGCAGCACGAACAGGGGCAGCGGGGGCTACACCTTC. It encodes CASSTNRGSGGYTF.

J is TRBJ2-1 and V is TRBV14, with a possible D match to TRBD1 (6 bases). The CDR3 covers 14 residues. The V end was cut by 4 bases, the J end by 4 bases, with 11 bases between. Germline lookup yields CDR1 SGHDN and CDR2 FVKESK. CDR3 DNA: TGTGCCAGCAGCCGAGCAGGGGCGTACAATGAGCAGTTCTTC. Its translation is CASSRAGAYNEQFF.

The chain couples TRBV4-2 to TRBJ2-7; 7 bases line up with TRBD1. The CDR3 covers 16 residues. The trim removed 4 bases at V and 0 bases at J, leaving 9 bases unmatched. Germline V gives CDR1 LGHNA, CDR2 YNFKEQ. The CDR3 DNA reads as TGTGCCAGCAGCCCCTGGGAAGGGACAGACTCCTACGAGCAGTACTTC. It is translated as CASSPWEGTDSYEQYF.

This chain joins TRBV7-7 and TRBJ2-1; D unresolved. V was shortened by 1 base and J by 1 base, with 11 bases between the two germline ends. Germline-derived CDR1 and CDR2 are SSHAT and FNYEAQ (reference sequence). CDR3 length equals 16 residues. The CDR3 DNA sequence: TGTGCCAGCAGCTTAGGGGCAGCAGAATCCTACAATGAGCAGTTCTTC. The encoded protein is CASSLGAAESYNEQFF.

This chain connects TRBV20-1 to TRBJ2-5, with 7 bases matching TRBD2. Germline lookup yields CDR1 DFQATT and CDR2 SNEGSKA (reference sequence). V dropped 3 bases and J dropped 5; count of bases not matched to a gene: 6. The CDR3 is 13 residues long. For the CDR3, the DNA is TGCAGTGCTAGGAGCGGGGAAACGGAGACCCAGTACTTC. This gives the protein CSARSGETETQYF.

This clonotype has more than one count but fewer than ten. The chain is built from TRBV4-1 and TRBJ2-7, with TRBD1 identical over 7 bases. Trimming took 0 bases from V and 2 from J; bases not matched to a gene: 7. This CDR3 is built from 16 residues. CDR1 MGHRA and CDR2 YSYEKL come from the germline V gene. The CDR3 DNA sequence: TGCGCCAGCAGCCAAGACTCGACAGGGCTTCCCTACGAGCAGTACGTC. Encoded protein: CASSQDSTGLPYEQYV.

The CDR3 reads CASSLNPGLNTEAFF. CDR3 nucleotides: TGTGCCAGCAGCTTAAACCCAGGCTTGAACACTGAAGCTTTCTTT. The rearrangement joins TRBV7-3 to TRBJ1-1; D ambiguous. From germline, CDR1 is SGHTA and CDR2 FQGTGA. The ends were cut back, 1 base at V and 0 bases at J, with 9 bases in the middle. CDR3 length: 15 amino acids.

In DNA, the CDR3 is TGTGCCAGTAGGGACAGGTTTACTGGGGATGAGCAGTTCTTC. Amino acids: CASRDRFTGDEQFF. The gene calls are TRBV19 and TRBJ2-1; TRBD1 matches at 7 bases. Germline CDR1 and CDR2: LNHDA and SQIVND (reference sequence). This CDR3 has 14 residues. After removal of 6 bases from V and 8 bases from J, the junction contained 10 bases not matched to a gene.

This clonotype was counted a few times. This sequence joins TRBV4-2 and TRBJ1-2, with D perhaps TRBD1 (5 bases). V was clipped by 1 base and J by 5 bases, with 17 bases between them. Germline CDR1 LGHNA, CDR2 YNFKEQ. The CDR3 spans 16 residues. The CDR3: CASSQVGGGSQYGYTF. For the CDR3, the DNA is TGTGCCAGCAGCCAAGTCGGGGGAGGCTCACAGTATGGCTACACCTTC.

This clonotype was seen repeatedly, ten times or more. The CDR3 nucleotides read TGTGCCAGCAGAGGAGGGGGGGAAGGCTACGAGCAGTACTTC. Protein: CASRGGGEGYEQYF. The V and J genes are TRBV12-3 or TRBV12-4 and TRBJ2-7, with a tentative D call TRBD2 (7 bases). Trimming took 6 bases from V and 3 from J, leaving 15 bases between them. The CDR3 length is 14 residues.

This clonotype appeared a few times. This rearrangement joins TRBV5-4 to TRBJ2-5; no reliable D call. Trimming removed 0 bases at V and 5 bases at J, with 8 bases between. Per the germline V gene, CDR1 is SGHNT and CDR2 is YYREEE (reference sequence). The CDR3 spans 13 residues. CDR3 sequence: CASSLEISETQYF. In DNA form, the CDR3 reads TGTGCCAGCAGCTTGGAAATTTCTGAGACCCAGTACTTC.

This clonotype appeared a few times. V and J are TRBV18 and TRBJ2-3; D not resolved. Trimming pared 6 bases from V and 2 bases from J, leaving 9 bases between. CDR3 length: 13 residues. Germline values: CDR1 KGHSH, CDR2 LQKENI. In nucleotides, the CDR3 is TGTGCCAGCTCCCGAAAAGCCACAGATACGCAGTATTTT. Protein product: CASSRKATDTQYF.